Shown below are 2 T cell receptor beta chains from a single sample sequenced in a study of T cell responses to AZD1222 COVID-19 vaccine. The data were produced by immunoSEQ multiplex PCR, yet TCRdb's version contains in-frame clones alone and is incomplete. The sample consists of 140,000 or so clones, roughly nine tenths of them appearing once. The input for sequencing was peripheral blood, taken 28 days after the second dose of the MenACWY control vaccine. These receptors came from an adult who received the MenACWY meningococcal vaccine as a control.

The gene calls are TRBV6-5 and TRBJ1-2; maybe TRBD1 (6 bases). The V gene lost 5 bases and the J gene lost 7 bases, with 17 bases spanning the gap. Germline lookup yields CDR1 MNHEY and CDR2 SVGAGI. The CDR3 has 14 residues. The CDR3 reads CASSLSPGAGGYTF. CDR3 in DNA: TGTGCCAGCAGTCTCTCTCCAGGGGCTGGTGGCTACACCTTC.

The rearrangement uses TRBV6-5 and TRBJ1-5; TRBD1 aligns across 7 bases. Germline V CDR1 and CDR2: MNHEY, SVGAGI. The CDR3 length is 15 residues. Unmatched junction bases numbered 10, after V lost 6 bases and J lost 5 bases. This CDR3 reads CASSKQGLGDQPQHF. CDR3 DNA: TGTGCCAGCAGCAAACAGGGGTTAGGGGATCAGCCCCAGCATTTT.